The clone carrying this T cell receptor beta chain was counted ten times or more. TCRdb recomputed calls from the RT-PCR reads with MiXCR, one row per CDR3 protein. The repertoire holds roughly 940,000 distinct CDR3 sequences, 15% to 20% seen once, with around 6% in the top ten. J gave up 4 bases and V 8 bases, and 6 bases lay outside the gene matches. Germline CDR1 reads ENHRY; CDR2 reads SYGVKD. This CDR3 comprises 14 residues. The data derive from a study of patients and donors after allogeneic stem cell transplantation. The V and J genes are TRBV10-3 and TRBJ2-2; 8 positions match TRBD1. This TCR came from a human donor who was either an allogeneic HSCT recipient or a stem cell or donor lymphocyte infusion donor (not recorded which). It is not recorded whose cells these are; they may come from a transplant donor. Specimen: blood, either unsorted or a sorted T cell fraction (not recorded which). The CDR3 protein is CAISWDRSTGELFF. The CDR3 DNA reads as TGTGCCATCTCTTGGGACAGGAGCACCGGGGAGCTGTTTTTT.